The T cell receptor beta chain described here comes from a study of shared clonotypes between healthy human individuals. Study at large: With ages of 18 to 49, the donors were two women and a few men.

With 3 bases clipped from V and 0 bases from J, the junction kept 2 bases outside the gene matches. This CDR3 has 15 amino acids. Germline V gene lookup returns CDR1 KGHSH and CDR2 LQKENI. The assay was immunoSEQ multiplex PCR, and TCRdb's table has in-frame clones only and misses some. This sample carries about 2 million clones, 95% of them seen once, and the ten largest clones take approximately 0.13%. With respect to this clone: No antigen is known for it.

Overall study findings and caveats: Against clonotypes common to all four donors, non-shared ones had lower generation probabilities. The donor pool, a small one, limited the genetic and exposure-history diversity represented.

Caucasian adults living in Nashville, Tennessee, provided all samples. V is TRBV18 and J is TRBJ1-1, with 9 bases matching TRBD1. Sequencing was performed on naive CD4+ T cells sorted from blood. As to subset: CD45RA+ positively selected. The source is a man aged 18 to 35 in good health. CDR3 bases: TGTGCCAGCTCACCGGGACAGGGAATGAACACTGAAGCTTTCTTT. This translates into CASSPGQGMNTEAFF.